This TCR beta chain was retrieved from a study of breast tumors, draining lymph nodes, adjacent tissues. Axillary draining lymph nodes of breast cancer patients supplied the node samples. Broader study findings: The data were judged consistent with most tumor T cells coming from lymph node and expanding in tumor. Tumor repertoires ranked between lymph nodes and nontumor tissue in diversity, with V and J gene preferences. Tumor and nontumor repertoires were significantly more similar in luminal-like than in basal-like breast cancer. Data only fit, rather than demonstrated, lymph node origin of most tumor T cells.

The CDR3 extends over 17 amino acids. CDR1 MNHNS and CDR2 SASEGT come from the germline V gene. The trim removed 2 bases at V and 6 bases at J, leaving 10 bases unmatched. This clonotype was found many times. Its target is not known. TCRdb processed the multiplex PCR reads anew with MiXCR; each CDR3 protein has one entry. Of about 130,000 distinct CDR3 sequences in the sample, approximately 22% are singletons; the top ten hold 2% to 2.5%. This clonotype originated in a female donor with breast cancer. Some clones in this sample may be carry-over from other donors' samples. This chain links TRBV6-1 with TRBJ1-2; 12 nucleotides agree with TRBD1. The specimen sequenced was axillary lymph node tissue. CDR3 in DNA: TGTGCCAGCAGTGAATCAGCCGGGGACAGGGGGCGCGATGGCTACACCTTC. Protein product: CASSESAGDRGRDGYTF.